Detailed here is one T cell receptor (beta chain). The table came from immunoSEQ multiplex PCR; TCRdb's copy has only in-frame clones and leaves some out. The sample includes 2.3 million or so clones, roughly 93% of them seen just once. CDR1 SGHTS and CDR2 YDEGEE come from the germline V gene. This CDR3 spans 12 amino acids. Deletions cut 5 bases from V and 2 bases from J, with 5 bases between. This sample is part of a study of shared clonotypes between healthy human individuals. The clonotype comes from a man between 18 and 29 years old in good health. Some clones in this sample may be carry-over from other donors' samples. The sequencing sample was made of naive CD4+ T cells from PBMCs. The subset is: CD45RA+ positively selected. This chain connects TRBV5-8 to TRBJ1-5; possibly TRBD1 for D (5 bases). The chain's CDR3 is CASRQGNQPQHF. The CDR3 DNA reads as TGTGCCAGCAGACAGGGCAATCAGCCCCAGCATTTT.